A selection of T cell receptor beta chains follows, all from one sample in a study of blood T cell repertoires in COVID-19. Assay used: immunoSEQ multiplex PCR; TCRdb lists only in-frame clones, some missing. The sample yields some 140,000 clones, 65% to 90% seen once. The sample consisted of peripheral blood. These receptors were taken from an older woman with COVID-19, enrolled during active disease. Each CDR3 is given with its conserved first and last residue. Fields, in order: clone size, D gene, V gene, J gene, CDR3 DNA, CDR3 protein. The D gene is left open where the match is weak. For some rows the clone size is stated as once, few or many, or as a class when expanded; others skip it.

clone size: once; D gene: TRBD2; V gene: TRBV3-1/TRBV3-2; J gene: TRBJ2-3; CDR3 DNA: TGTGCCAGCAGCCAAGCGGGACTAGCTGGGGGTAGTACGCAGTATTTT; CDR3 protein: CASSQAGLAGGSTQYF
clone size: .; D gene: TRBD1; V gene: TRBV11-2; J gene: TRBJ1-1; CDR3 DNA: TGTGCCAGCAGCTTAGCGTCTTTGGACAGGGGGCGCCTGGCCGAAGCTTTCTTT; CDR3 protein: CASSLASLDRGRLAEAFF
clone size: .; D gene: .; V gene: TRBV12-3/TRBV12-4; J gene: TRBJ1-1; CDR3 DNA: TGTGCCAGCAGTCCCCGGGGGATCACTGAAGCTTTCTTT; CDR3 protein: CASSPRGITEAFF
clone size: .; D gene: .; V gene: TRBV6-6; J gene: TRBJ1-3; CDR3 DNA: TGTGCCAGCATCCCCGGAGTTTTGAACACCATATATTTT; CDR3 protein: CASIPGVLNTIYF
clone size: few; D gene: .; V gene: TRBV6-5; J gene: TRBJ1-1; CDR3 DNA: TGTGCCAGTAGCGGTCTCACTGAAGCTTTCTTT; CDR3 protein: CASSGLTEAFF
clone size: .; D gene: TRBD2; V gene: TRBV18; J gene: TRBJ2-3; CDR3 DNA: TGTGCCAGCTCACCTGGGAGGGAGGCAGATACGCAGTATTTT; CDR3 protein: CASSPGREADTQYF
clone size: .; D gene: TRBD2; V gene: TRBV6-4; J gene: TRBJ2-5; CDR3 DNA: TGTGCCAGCAGTACGGGAGCGGGAGGAGAGACCCAGTACTTC; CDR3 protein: CASSTGAGGETQYF
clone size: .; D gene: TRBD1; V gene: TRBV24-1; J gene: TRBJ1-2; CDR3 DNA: TGTGCCACCTCAGGGGGATTTAGCTATGGCTACACCTTC; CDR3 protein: CATSGGFSYGYTF
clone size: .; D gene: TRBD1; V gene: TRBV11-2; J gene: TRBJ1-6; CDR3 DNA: TGTGCCAGCAGCTTAGAAGGGAACAGGGGGAATTCACCCCTCCACTTT; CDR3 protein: CASSLEGNRGNSPLHF
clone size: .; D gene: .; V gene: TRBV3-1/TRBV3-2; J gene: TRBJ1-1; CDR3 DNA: TGTGCCAGCAGCCATGGGAGAGTAATAACTGAAGCTTTCTTT; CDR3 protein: CASSHGRVITEAFF
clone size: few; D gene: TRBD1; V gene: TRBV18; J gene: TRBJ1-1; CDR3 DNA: TGTGCCAGCTCACCAGAAGGGGGCTGGGTGAACACTGAAGCTTTCTTT; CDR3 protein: CASSPEGGWVNTEAFF
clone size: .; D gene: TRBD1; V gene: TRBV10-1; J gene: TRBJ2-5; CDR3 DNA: TGCGCCAGCAGTGAGTCTCCCAGGGGGGAGACCCAGTACTTC; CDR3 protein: CASSESPRGETQYF
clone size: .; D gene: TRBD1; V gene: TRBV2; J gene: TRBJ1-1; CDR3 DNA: TGTGCCAGCAAGTCGTTAGGGGGCGCATACACTGAAGCTTTCTTT; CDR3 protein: CASKSLGGAYTEAFF
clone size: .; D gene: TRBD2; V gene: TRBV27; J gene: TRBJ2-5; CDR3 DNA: TGTGCCAGCAAACCAGCGGGGCAAGAGACCCAGTACTTC; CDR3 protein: CASKPAGQETQYF
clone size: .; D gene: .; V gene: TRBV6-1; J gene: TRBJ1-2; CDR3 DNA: TGTGCCAGCAGTGGGTCACTGGCGATCGGGAGAAACTATGGCTACACCTTC; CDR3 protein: CASSGSLAIGRNYGYTF
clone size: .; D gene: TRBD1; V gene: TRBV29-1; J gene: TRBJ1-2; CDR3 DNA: TGCAGCGGCGCCACAGGGGGCAGCAGTGGCTACACCTTC; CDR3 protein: CSGATGGSSGYTF
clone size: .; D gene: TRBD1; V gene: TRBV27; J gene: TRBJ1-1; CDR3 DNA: TGTGCCAGCAGTTTCTCGACAGGGACTCTTCCTGAAGCTTTCTTT; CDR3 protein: CASSFSTGTLPEAFF
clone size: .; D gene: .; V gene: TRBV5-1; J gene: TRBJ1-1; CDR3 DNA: TGCGCCAGCAGCTTGGTTAGGGGGAATCCTGAAGCTTTCTTT; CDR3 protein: CASSLVRGNPEAFF
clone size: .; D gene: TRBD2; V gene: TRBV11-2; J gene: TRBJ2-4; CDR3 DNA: TGTGCCAGCAGCCACTACCGCGGGAGGGTAAAAAACATTCAGTACTTC; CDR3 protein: CASSHYRGRVKNIQYF
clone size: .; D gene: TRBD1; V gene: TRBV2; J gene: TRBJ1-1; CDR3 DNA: TGTGCCAGCAGCGGACAGGAGAACACTGAAGCTTTCTTT; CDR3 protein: CASSGQENTEAFF
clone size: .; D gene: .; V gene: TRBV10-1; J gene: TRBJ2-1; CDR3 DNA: TGCGCCAGCAGTGAGGTTAGGCTAGCTTACAATGAGCAGTTCTTC; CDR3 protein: CASSEVRLAYNEQFF
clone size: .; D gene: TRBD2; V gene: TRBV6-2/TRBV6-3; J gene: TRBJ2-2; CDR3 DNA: TGTGCCAGCCGCCGCGGGGGGGACACCGGGGAGCTGTTTTTT; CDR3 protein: CASRRGGDTGELFF
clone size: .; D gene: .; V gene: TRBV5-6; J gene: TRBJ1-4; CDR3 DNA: TGTGCCAGCAGCTTGGAGCCAGGCGCTTATAAAAAACTGTTTTTT; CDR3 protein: CASSLEPGAYKKLFF
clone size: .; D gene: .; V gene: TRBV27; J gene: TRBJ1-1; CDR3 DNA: TGTGCCAGCAGTTTGGGGGGGAGGCACACTGAAGCTTTCTTT; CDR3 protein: CASSLGGRHTEAFF
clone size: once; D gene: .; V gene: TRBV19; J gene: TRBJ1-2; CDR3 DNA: TGTGCCAGTAGTATCGGTCTGGGCAGGGCCGCCGGCTATGGCTACACCTTC; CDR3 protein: CASSIGLGRAAGYGYTF
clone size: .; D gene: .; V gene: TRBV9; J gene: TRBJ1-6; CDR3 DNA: TGTGCCAGCAGCTCCGGTTCGGATTCACCCCTCCACTTT; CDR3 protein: CASSSGSDSPLHF
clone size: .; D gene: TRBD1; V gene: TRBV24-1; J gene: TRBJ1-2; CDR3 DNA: TGTGCCACCAGTGATCAGACAGGGGGCAGAGGCTACACCTTC; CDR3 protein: CATSDQTGGRGYTF
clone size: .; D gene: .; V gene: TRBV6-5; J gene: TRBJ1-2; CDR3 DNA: TGTGCCAGCGGGCCAAGGGGCAGTAACTATGGCTACACCTTC; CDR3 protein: CASGPRGSNYGYTF
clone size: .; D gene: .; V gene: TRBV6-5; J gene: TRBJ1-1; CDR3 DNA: TGTGCTTTGGGGACCGGGACACTAAACACTGAAGCTTTCTTT; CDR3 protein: CALGTGTLNTEAFF
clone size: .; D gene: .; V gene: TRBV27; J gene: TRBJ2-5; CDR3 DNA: TGTGCCAGCAGCCCCGGGACTCCCGCTTTCCAAGAGACCCAGTACTTC; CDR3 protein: CASSPGTPAFQETQYF
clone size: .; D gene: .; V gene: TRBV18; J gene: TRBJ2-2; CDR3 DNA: TGTGCCAGCTCACCCCCGACCGGCGGGGTCTTGAACACCGGGGAGCTGTTTTTT; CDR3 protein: CASSPPTGGVLNTGELFF
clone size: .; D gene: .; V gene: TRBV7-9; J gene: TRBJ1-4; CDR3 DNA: TGTGCCAGCAGCTTACTCGGGGGGCAGGTCCAGAATGAAAAACTGTTTTTT; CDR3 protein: CASSLLGGQVQNEKLFF
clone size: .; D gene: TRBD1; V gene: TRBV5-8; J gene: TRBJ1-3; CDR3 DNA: TGTGCCAGCAGCCCGGGACAGCCCTCTGGAAACACCATATATTTT; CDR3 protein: CASSPGQPSGNTIYF
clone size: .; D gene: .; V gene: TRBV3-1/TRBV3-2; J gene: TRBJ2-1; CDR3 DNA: TGTGCCAGCAGCGGGCGGGGTCTTTACAATGAGCAGTTCTTC; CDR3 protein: CASSGRGLYNEQFF
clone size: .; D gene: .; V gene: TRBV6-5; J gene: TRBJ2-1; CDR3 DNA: TGTGCCAGCAGTCCGTGGGGGGATGAGCAGTTCTTC; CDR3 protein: CASSPWGDEQFF
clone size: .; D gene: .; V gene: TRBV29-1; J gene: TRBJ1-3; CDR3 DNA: TGCAGCGTTGGCGGGGCAGGGAAAAACGGAAACACCATATATTTT; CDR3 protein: CSVGGAGKNGNTIYF
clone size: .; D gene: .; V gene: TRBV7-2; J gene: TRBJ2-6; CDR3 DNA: TGTGCCAGCAGCTTAGGTGGAGCTGGGGCCAACGTCCTGACTTTC; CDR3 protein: CASSLGGAGANVLTF
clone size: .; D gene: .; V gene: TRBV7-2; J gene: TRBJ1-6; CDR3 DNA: TGTGCCAGCAGCCCCATATCCGGGGGATTTAATTCACCCCTCCACTTT; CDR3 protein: CASSPISGGFNSPLHF
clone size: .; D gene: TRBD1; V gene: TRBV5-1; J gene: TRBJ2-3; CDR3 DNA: TGCGCCAGCAGCGCGACAGGGACCTCCACAGATACGCAGTATTTT; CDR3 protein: CASSATGTSTDTQYF
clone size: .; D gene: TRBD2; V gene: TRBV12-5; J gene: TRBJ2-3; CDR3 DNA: TGTGCTAGTGGTTTCTCCCGGCTAGCGGGAGTGGGGACAGATACGCAGTATTTT; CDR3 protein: CASGFSRLAGVGTDTQYF
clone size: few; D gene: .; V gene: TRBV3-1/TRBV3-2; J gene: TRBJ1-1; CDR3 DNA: TGTGCCAGCAGCCCAACGAGTTTGAGGCGGAACACTGAAGCTTTCTTT; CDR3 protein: CASSPTSLRRNTEAFF
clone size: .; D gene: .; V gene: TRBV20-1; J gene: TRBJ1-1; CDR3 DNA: TGCAGTGCGACAGAGAACACTGAAGCTTTCTTT; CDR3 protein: CSATENTEAFF
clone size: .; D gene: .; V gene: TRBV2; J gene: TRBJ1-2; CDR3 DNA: TGTGCCAGCAGTGAATCGCGGACACGTTCTAACTATGGCTACACCTTC; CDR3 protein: CASSESRTRSNYGYTF
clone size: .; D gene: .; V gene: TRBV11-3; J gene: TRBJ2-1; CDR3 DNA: TGTGCCAGCAGCTTAGTTAGCAATGAGCAGTTCTTC; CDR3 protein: CASSLVSNEQFF
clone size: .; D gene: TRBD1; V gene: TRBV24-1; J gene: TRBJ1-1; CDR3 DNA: TGTGCCACCAGTGATCGGGACAGGGACACTGAAGCTTTCTTT; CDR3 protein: CATSDRDRDTEAFF
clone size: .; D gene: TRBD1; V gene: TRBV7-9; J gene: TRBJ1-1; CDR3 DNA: TGTGCCAGCAGCTTACTGACGGACAGGGCTGAAGCTTTCTTT; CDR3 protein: CASSLLTDRAEAFF
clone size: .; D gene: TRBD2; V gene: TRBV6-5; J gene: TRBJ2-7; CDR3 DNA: TGTGCCAGCAGCAAACTAGCGGGCGGATACGAGCAGTACTTC; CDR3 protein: CASSKLAGGYEQYF
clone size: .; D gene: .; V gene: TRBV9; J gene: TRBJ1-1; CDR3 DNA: TGTGCCAGCAGCGTAGTGAGCGGGAGCACTGAAGCTTTCTTT; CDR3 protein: CASSVVSGSTEAFF
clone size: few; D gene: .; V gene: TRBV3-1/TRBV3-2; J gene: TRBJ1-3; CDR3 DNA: TGTGCCAGCAGCCAATTCTACGGCTCTGGAAACACCATATATTTT; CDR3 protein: CASSQFYGSGNTIYF
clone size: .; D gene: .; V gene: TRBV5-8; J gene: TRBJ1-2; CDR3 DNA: TGTGCCAGCAGCTTGGATCCGGGTGCTGGCAGGGGCTATGGCTACACCTTC; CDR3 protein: CASSLDPGAGRGYGYTF
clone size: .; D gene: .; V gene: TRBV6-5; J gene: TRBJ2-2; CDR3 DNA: TGTGCCAGCAGACAACGGCGGGCAGCCGGGGAGCTGTTTTTT; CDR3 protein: CASRQRRAAGELFF
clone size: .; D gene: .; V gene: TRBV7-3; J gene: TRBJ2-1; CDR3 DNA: TGTGCCAGCAGCTTGAGCCACCTAAGCGGCAATGAGCAGTTCTTC; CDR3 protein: CASSLSHLSGNEQFF